This TCR beta chain was sequenced for a study of T cell responses to AZD1222 COVID-19 vaccine. Study conclusions and caveats: Spike regions recognized by vaccine-associated CD4 TCRs spanned the protein, led by 160-218 and 743-854. It was only after the peak T cell response that any repertoires were sampled.

The protocol was immunoSEQ multiplex PCR, while the TCRdb copy is restricted to in-frame clones and leaves out a portion. The sample yields about 130,000 clones, 88% seen once. With respect to this clone: Its antigen is as yet unknown.

This sequence originates from an adult who received the AZD1222 COVID-19 vaccine. The material was peripheral blood, obtained 28 days after the second AZD1222 dose.

The CDR3 reads CASSPDPGLAAYEQYF. The CDR3 DNA reads as TGTGCCAGCAGCCCAGACCCGGGACTAGCGGCCTACGAGCAGTACTTC. This rearrangement joins TRBV7-9 to TRBJ2-7, with 11 bases matching TRBD2. J gave up 2 bases and V 5 bases, and 8 bases lay outside the gene matches. The CDR3 contains 16 residues. Germline CDR1 is SEHNR and CDR2 is FQNEAQ (reference sequence). The whole variable domain, remainder taken from reference TRBV7-9 and TRBJ2-7, is DTGVSQNPRHKITKRGQNVTFRCDPISEHNRLYWYRQTLGQGPEFLTYFQNEAQLEKSRLLSDRFSAERPKGSFSTLEIQRTEQGDSAMYLCASSPDPGLAAYEQYFGPGTRLTVT.